This T cell receptor (beta chain) was profiled in a study of T cell repertoires in cytomegalovirus infection. Per germline, CDR1 SEHNR and CDR2 FQNEAQ (reference sequence). J was trimmed by 5 bases and V by 3 bases; bases with no gene match: 6. The CDR3 spans 15 residues. One entry per CDR3 protein, called by TCRdb with MiXCR from the reads. The sample holds about 150,000 distinct CDR3 sequences, roughly a quarter seen once. The source material was PBMCs. J is TRBJ1-2 and V is TRBV7-9; 10 bases fit TRBD1. The receptor comes from a human donor in good health (CMV status not recorded). Some clones in this sample may be carry-over from other donors' samples. The CDR3 region is CASSLAGTGVYGYTF. CDR3 coding DNA: TGTGCCAGCAGCTTGGCCGGGACAGGGGTGTATGGCTACACCTTC. Combining the CDR3 with reference TRBV7-9 and TRBJ1-2 gives the whole variable domain DTGVSQNPRHKITKRGQNVTFRCDPISEHNRLYWYRQTLGQGPEFLTYFQNEAQLEKSRLLSDRFSAERPKGSFSTLEIQRTEQGDSAMYLCASSLAGTGVYGYTFGSGTRLTVV.